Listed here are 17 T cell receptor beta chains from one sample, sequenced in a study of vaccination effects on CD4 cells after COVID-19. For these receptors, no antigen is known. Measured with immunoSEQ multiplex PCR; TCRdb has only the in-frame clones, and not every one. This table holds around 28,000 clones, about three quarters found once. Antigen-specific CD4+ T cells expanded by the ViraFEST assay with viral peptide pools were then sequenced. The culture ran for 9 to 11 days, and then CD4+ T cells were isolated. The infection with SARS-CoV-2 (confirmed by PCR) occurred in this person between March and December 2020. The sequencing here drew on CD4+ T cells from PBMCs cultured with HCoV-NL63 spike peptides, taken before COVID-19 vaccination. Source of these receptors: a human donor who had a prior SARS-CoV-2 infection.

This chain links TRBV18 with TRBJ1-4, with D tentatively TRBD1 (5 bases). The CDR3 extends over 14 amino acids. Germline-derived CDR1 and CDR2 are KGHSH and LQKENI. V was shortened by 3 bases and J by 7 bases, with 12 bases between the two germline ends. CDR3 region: CASSPRGESEKLFF. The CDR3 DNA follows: TGTGCCAGCTCACCGAGAGGGGAAAGTGAAAAACTGTTTTTT.

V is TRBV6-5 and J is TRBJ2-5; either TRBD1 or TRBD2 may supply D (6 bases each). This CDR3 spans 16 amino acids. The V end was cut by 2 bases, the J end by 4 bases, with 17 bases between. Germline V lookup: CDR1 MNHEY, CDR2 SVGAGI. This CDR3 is CASSYAGHPPRETQYF. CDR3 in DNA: TGTGCCAGCAGTTACGCGGGACACCCTCCAAGAGAGACCCAGTACTTC.

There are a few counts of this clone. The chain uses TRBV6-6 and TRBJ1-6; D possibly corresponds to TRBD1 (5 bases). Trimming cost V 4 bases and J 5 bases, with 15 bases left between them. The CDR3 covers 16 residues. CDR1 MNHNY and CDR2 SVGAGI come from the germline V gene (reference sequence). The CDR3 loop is CASSSIQGLNNSPLHF. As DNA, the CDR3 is TGTGCCAGCAGTTCGATTCAGGGACTCAATAATTCACCCCTCCACTTT.

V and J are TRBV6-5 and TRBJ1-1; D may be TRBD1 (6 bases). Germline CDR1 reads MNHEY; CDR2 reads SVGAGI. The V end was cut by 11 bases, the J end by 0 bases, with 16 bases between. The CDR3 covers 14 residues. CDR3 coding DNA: TGTGCCGGACTTGAGGGGGGGATGAACACTGAAGCTTTCTTT. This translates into CAGLEGGMNTEAFF.

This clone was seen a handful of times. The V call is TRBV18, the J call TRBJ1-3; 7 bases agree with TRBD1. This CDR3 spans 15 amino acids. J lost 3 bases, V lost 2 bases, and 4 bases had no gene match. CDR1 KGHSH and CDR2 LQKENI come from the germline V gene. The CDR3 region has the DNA TGTGCCAGCTCACCAAACAGGGGAATTGGAAACACCATATATTTT. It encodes CASSPNRGIGNTIYF.

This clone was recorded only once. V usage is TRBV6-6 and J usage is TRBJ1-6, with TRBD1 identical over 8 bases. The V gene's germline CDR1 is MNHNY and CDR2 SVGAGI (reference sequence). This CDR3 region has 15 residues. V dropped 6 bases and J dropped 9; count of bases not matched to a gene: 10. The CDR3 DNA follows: TGTGCCAGCAGACGACGTGGACAGGGATTTTCACCCCTCCACTTT. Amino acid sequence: CASRRRGQGFSPLHF.

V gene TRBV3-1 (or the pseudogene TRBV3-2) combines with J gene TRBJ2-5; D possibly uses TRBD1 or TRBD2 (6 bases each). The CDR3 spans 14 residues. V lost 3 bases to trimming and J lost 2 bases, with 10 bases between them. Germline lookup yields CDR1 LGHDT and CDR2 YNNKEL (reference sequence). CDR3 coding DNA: TGTGCCAGCAGCCAGCTAGGGGGGCAAGAGACCCAGTACTTC. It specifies CASSQLGGQETQYF.

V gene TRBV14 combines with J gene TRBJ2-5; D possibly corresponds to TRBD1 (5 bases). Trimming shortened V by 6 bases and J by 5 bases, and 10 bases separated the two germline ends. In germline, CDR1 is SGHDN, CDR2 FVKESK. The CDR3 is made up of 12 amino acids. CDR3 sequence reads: CASSLNRETQYF. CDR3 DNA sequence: TGTGCCAGCAGTCTAAACAGGGAGACCCAGTACTTC.

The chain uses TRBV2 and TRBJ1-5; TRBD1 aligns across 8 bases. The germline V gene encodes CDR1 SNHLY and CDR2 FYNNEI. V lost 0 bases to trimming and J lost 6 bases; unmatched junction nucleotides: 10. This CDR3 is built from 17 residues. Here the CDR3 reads CASSEAGTGIGGQPQHF. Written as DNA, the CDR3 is TGTGCCAGCAGTGAAGCGGGGACAGGCATAGGAGGTCAGCCCCAGCATTTT.

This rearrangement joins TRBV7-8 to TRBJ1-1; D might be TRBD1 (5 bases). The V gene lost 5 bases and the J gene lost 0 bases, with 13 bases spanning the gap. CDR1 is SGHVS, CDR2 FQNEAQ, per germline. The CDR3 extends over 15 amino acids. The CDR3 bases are TGTGCCAGCAGCCCCCAACAGGACCTGAACACTGAAGCTTTCTTT. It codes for CASSPQQDLNTEAFF.

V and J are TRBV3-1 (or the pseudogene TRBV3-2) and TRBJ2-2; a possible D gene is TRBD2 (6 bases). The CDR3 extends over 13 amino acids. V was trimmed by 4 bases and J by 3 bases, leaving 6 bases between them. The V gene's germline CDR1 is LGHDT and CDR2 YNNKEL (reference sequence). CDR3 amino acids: CASSRLDTGELFF. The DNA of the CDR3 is TGTGCCAGCAGCCGACTAGACACCGGGGAGCTGTTTTTT.

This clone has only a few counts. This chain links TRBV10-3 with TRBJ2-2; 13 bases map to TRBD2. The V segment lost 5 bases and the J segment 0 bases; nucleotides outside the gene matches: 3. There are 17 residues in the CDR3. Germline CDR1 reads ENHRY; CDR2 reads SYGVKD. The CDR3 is CAISPTSGGPNTGELFF. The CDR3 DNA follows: TGTGCCATCAGTCCGACTAGCGGGGGGCCGAACACCGGGGAGCTGTTTTTT.

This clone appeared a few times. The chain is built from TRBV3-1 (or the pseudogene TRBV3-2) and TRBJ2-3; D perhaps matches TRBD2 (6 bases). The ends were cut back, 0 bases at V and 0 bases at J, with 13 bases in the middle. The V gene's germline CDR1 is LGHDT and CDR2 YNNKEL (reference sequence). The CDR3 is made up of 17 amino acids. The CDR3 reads CASSQDKTRRSTDTQYF. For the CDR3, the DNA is TGTGCCAGCAGCCAAGATAAGACTAGACGCAGCACAGATACGCAGTATTTT.

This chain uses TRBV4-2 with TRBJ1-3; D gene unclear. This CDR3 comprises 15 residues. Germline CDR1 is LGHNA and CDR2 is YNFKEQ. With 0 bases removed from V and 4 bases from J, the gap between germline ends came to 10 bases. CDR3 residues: CASSQELGIGNTIYF. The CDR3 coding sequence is TGTGCCAGCAGCCAAGAATTAGGGATCGGAAACACCATATATTTT.

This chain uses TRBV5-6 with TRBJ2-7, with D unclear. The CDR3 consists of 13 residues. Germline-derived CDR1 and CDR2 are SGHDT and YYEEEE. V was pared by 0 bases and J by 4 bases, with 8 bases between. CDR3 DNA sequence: TGTGCCAGCAGCTTGGGGAGTCGGTACGAGCAGTACTTC. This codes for CASSLGSRYEQYF.

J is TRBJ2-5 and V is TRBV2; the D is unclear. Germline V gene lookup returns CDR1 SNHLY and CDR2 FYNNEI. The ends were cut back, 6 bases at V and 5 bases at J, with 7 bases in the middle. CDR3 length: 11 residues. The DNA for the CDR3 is TGTGCCAGCAGCCCTCGGGAGACCCAGTACTTC. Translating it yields CASSPRETQYF.

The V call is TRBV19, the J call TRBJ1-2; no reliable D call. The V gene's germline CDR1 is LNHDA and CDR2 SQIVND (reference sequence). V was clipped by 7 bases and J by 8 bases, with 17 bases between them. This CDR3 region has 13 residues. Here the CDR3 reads CASNRGGDGGYTF. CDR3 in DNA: TGTGCCAGTAACCGAGGCGGGGATGGAGGCTACACCTTC.